This is a list of T cell receptor beta chains from one sample in a study of cytomegalovirus exposure and HLA in healthy donors. Produced via immunoSEQ multiplex PCR; TCRdb's table is partial and in-frame only. The sample includes approximately 130,000 clones, 65% to 85% of them seen just once. The sample was PBMCs. The receptor set was obtained from a boy aged 10-17 years in good health and CMV-seronegative. Each CDR3 is given with its conserved first and last residue. D genes are given only for firm matches. For some rows the clone size is stated as once, few or many, or as a class when expanded; others skip it.

j_call cdr3_length clone_size d_call v_call cdr3_nt cdr3_aa
TRBJ2-7 13 NA NA TRBV5-6 TGTGCCAGCAGCTTGGGGCAGTTCTACGAGCAGTACTTC CASSLGQFYEQYF
TRBJ2-1 14 NA NA TRBV7-9 TGTGCCAGCAGCTTAAGCGGAATGGCAGGCGAAAAGTTCTTC CASSLSGMAGEKFF
TRBJ2-7 14 NA NA TRBV19 TGTGCCAGTAGTAAGGGGGAGACTTCCTACGAGCAGTACTTC CASSKGETSYEQYF
TRBJ2-7 15 NA TRBD1 TRBV7-8 TGTGCCAGCAGCTTTCCGGGACAGGGAACCTACGAGCAGTACTTC CASSFPGQGTYEQYF
TRBJ1-1 18 NA NA TRBV27 TGTGCCAGCAGTCCCTCGACAGGTTTCCCTTTCATGAACACTGAAGCTTTCTTT CASSPSTGFPFMNTEAFF
TRBJ1-1 15 NA TRBD1 TRBV2 TGTGCCAGCAGAAGAGATGGGACAGGGGGTACTGAAGCTTTCTTT CASRRDGTGGTEAFF
TRBJ2-2 16 NA NA TRBV4-3 TGCGCCAGCACCAAAGATGGAACAGCAGGACACGGGGAGCTGTTTTTT CASTKDGTAGHGELFF
TRBJ2-6 16 NA TRBD1 TRBV5-1 TGCGCCAGTTTGACAGGGACAAACTCTGGGGCCAACGTCCTGACTTTC CASLTGTNSGANVLTF
TRBJ1-2 13 NA NA TRBV7-9 TGTGCCAGCAGCTTAGAGCCCGGGGGGGGCTACACCTTC CASSLEPGGGYTF
TRBJ1-6 14 NA NA TRBV11-2 TGTGCCAGCAGCCGAGGGTCTGGTAATTCACCCCTCCACTTT CASSRGSGNSPLHF
TRBJ1-4 13 NA TRBD1 TRBV27 TGTGCCAGCAGCAGGGGGTTTAGTGAAAAACTGTTTTTT CASSRGFSEKLFF
TRBJ1-1 14 NA NA TRBV5-1 TGCGCCAGCAGCTTGCAAGCTCTGAACACTGAAGCTTTCTTT CASSLQALNTEAFF
TRBJ2-2 13 NA NA TRBV12-5 TGTGCTAGTGGTCCCACGAGCACCGGGGAGCTGTTTTTT CASGPTSTGELFF
TRBJ1-5 14 NA NA TRBV5-1 TGCGCCAGCAGCGACGGGGGTGGCAATCAGCCCCAGCATTTT CASSDGGGNQPQHF
TRBJ1-4 17 NA NA TRBV5-6 TGTGCCAGCAGCTCCGTTGGGGGGGCGCCGAACTGGGAAAAACTGTTTTTT CASSSVGGAPNWEKLFF
TRBJ1-5 16 NA NA TRBV7-8 TGTGCCAGCAGCCGCGGCAGGGTGTTTAGCAATCAGCCCCAGCATTTT CASSRGRVFSNQPQHF
TRBJ2-3 11 NA NA TRBV20-1 TGCAGTGGGGCTAGCGAGTATACGCAGTATTTT CSGASEYTQYF
TRBJ2-3 14 NA NA TRBV2 TGTGCCAAAGCAAGGAACTATACTCCCCAAGAGCAGTATTTT CAKARNYTPQEQYF
TRBJ1-5 16 NA NA TRBV9 TGTGCCAGCAGCGTAATACCCAGGAGGGGCAATCAGCCCCAGCATTTT CASSVIPRRGNQPQHF
TRBJ2-7 17 NA TRBD2 TRBV30 TGTGCCTGGAGTCGGGGAGCGGGAGCTCTGTCGGGCCACGAGCAGTACTTC CAWSRGAGALSGHEQYF
TRBJ1-1 12 NA TRBD1 TRBV6-1 TGTGCCAGCAGGACAGGGTGGTCTGAAGCTTTCTTT CASRTGWSEAFF
TRBJ1-3 15 few NA TRBV30 TGTGCCGTCAAGTTTGCCGACTACTCTGGAAACACCATATATTTT CAVKFADYSGNTIYF